Each of the 5 T cell receptor beta chains below was sequenced from the same sample in a study of CD8 T cells in ankylosing spondylitis. TCRdb itself ran the 5' RACE reads through MiXCR, one entry per CDR3 protein. The repertoire holds 300,000 to 350,000 distinct CDR3 sequences, around a tenth seen once, with roughly 9.2% in the top ten. Sequenced material: blood, either unsorted or a sorted T cell fraction (not recorded which). All receptors come from a female donor with ankylosing spondylitis or in good health (not recorded which).

This clonotype was seen many times. CDR3 sequence reads: CASNPQKGTATGETQYF. For the CDR3, the DNA is TGCGCCAGCAATCCCCAGAAAGGGACTGCAACGGGGGAGACCCAGTACTTC. This chain connects TRBV10-2 to TRBJ2-5; D might be TRBD2 (6 bases). Per germline, CDR1 WSHSY and CDR2 SAAADI. Trimming left V 7 bases short and J 5 bases short, with 26 bases between. The CDR3 is 17 residues long.

Regarding this clonotype: A clone one base away is much larger, so this may be a read error. The rearrangement links TRBV3-1 to TRBJ1-2; 9 nucleotides line up with TRBD1. The CDR3 spans 15 residues. The V gene's germline CDR1 is LGHDT and CDR2 YNNKEL (reference sequence). Here the CDR3 reads CACSHDNRGPSVNTF. CDR3 DNA: TGTGCCTGCAGCCACGATAACAGGGGGCCTTCAGTAAACACCTTC. Complete variable domain (other parts from reference TRBV3-1 and TRBJ1-2): DTAVSQTPKYLVTQMGNDKSIKCEQNLGHDTMYWYKQDSKKFLKIMFSYNNKELIINETVPNRFSPKSPDKAHLNLHINSLELGDSAVYFCACSHDNRGPSVNTFGSGTRLTVV.

This clonotype was counted ten times or more. The chain joins TRBV12-3 or TRBV12-4 to TRBJ2-7; 9 bases match TRBD1. With V trimmed by 2 bases and J by 5 bases, 4 bases remained unmatched. This CDR3 is 14 amino acids long. CDR3 amino acids: CASSLPQGANEQYF. CDR3 in DNA: TGTGCCAGCAGTTTACCACAGGGGGCAAACGAGCAGTACTTC.

The J gene is TRBJ1-3, the V gene TRBV5-5; D gene unclear. V was cut by 4 bases and J by 0 bases, with 14 bases left in between. This CDR3 has 16 amino acids. In germline, CDR1 is SGHKS, CDR2 YYEKEE (reference sequence). This CDR3 reads CASSHVRSTSGNTIYF. DNA for the CDR3: TGTGCCAGCAGCCACGTCAGGTCGACCTCTGGAAACACCATATATTTT. Drawing the rest from reference TRBV5-5 and TRBJ1-3, the complete variable domain is DAGVTQSPTHLIKTRGQQVTLRCSPISGHKSVSWYQQVLGQGPQFIFQYYEKEERGRGNFPDRFSARQFPNYSSELNVNALLLGDSALYLCASSHVRSTSGNTIYFGEGSWLTVV.

This clonotype appeared many times. The genes are TRBV6-5 and TRBJ2-1; 7 nucleotides align to TRBD2. The V gene's germline CDR1 is MNHEY and CDR2 SVGAGI. CDR3 length equals 15 residues. Trimming at V came to 5 bases and at J to 7 bases, leaving 11 bases not matched to a gene. DNA of the CDR3: TGTGCCAGCAGTCACCATAGCGGGCAAGGTAATGAGCAGTTCTTC. It yields the protein CASSHHSGQGNEQFF.